The 23 T cell receptor beta chains presented below share a single source sample, sequenced in a study of response to subunit inactivated influenza vaccine. TCRdb re-called the RT-PCR reads with MiXCR, one entry per CDR3 protein. This sample has 150,000 to 200,000 distinct CDR3 sequences, with about 12% found just once. The same data also contributed to another study, on T cells expressing NK-cell markers. According to that study: Production of TCR beta cDNA relied on 5'RACE template switching with UMIs.

Sample: CD8+ T cells sorted from PBMCs, taken roughly 13 days after vaccination. The receptors come from a man aged 50 to 59 who received an inactivated influenza vaccine.

The chain links TRBV7-9 to TRBJ2-7; D is uncertain. CDR3 length equals 13 residues. Trimming shortened V by 0 bases and J by 2 bases, and 5 bases separated the two germline ends. CDR1 is SEHNR, CDR2 FQNEAQ, per germline (reference sequence). The CDR3 nucleotides are TGTGCCAGCAGCTTAGCGGACCCCTACGAGCAGTACTTC. Amino acids: CASSLADPYEQYF.

The CDR3 is CASSLFVAGANVLTF. The CDR3, as DNA: TGTGCCAGCAGTTTATTCGTGGCTGGGGCCAACGTCCTGACTTTC. The V gene is TRBV27, the J gene TRBJ2-6; D not certain. Germline-derived CDR1 and CDR2 are MNHEY and SMNVEV (reference sequence). CDR3 length equals 15 residues. V shed 1 base and J shed 2 bases, with 6 bases lying between them.

This clonotype was seen only a few times. The J gene is TRBJ2-5, the V gene TRBV25-1; D uncertain. Germline V lookup: CDR1 MGHDK, CDR2 SYGVNS. V was trimmed by 7 bases and J by 5 bases, leaving 8 bases between them. The CDR3 loop spans 11 amino acids. The chain's CDR3 is CASTQGETQYF. The CDR3 bases are TGTGCCAGCACTCAAGGGGAGACCCAGTACTTC.

The rearrangement joins TRBV5-5 to TRBJ2-1, with 7 bases lining up with TRBD2. CDR1 is SGHKS, CDR2 YYEKEE, per germline (reference sequence). This CDR3 is 16 amino acids long. V was clipped by 2 bases and J by 4 bases; unmatched bases: 9. The CDR3 nucleotides read TGTGCCAGCAGCTTCCCAGGGACTATGGGATACAATGAGCAGTTCTTC. Amino acids: CASSFPGTMGYNEQFF.

The table lists this clonotype with many counts. The rearrangement joins TRBV7-9 to TRBJ2-1; 9 bases are a match to TRBD2. The germline CDR1 and CDR2 sequences are SEHNR and FQNEAQ (reference sequence). The CDR3 loop spans 15 amino acids. V lost 1 base, J lost 8 bases, and 6 bases stayed unmatched. The DNA for the CDR3 is TGTGCCAGCAGCTTAGTGCTAGCGGGGCTGGATGAGCAGTTCTTC. Residues: CASSLVLAGLDEQFF. The full variable domain, its missing parts supplied by reference TRBV7-9 and TRBJ2-1, is DTGVSQNPRHKITKRGQNVTFRCDPISEHNRLYWYRQTLGQGPEFLTYFQNEAQLEKSRLLSDRFSAERPKGSFSTLEIQRTEQGDSAMYLCASSLVLAGLDEQFFGPGTRLTVL.

The sample holds a few counts of this clonotype. The V call is TRBV12-3 or TRBV12-4, the J call TRBJ2-1, with 9 bases aligning to TRBD2. The junction had 10 bases not matched to a gene; V was cut back by 3 bases and J by 4 bases. The CDR3 contains 17 residues. CDR3 DNA sequence: TGTGCCAGCAGTTTGATTAGCGGGGGTCCTAGATACAATGAGCAGTTCTTC. This encodes CASSLISGGPRYNEQFF.

The chain couples TRBV10-3 to TRBJ2-2; TRBD1 or TRBD2 may be the D gene (5 bases each). Trimming left V 0 bases short and J 1 base short, with 9 bases between. Germline-derived CDR1 and CDR2 are ENHRY and SYGVKD. This CDR3 spans 16 amino acids. The CDR3 DNA follows: TGTGCCATCAGTGAGTCCGGGACGCTGAACACCGGGGAGCTGTTTTTT. Amino acids: CAISESGTLNTGELFF.

The gene calls are TRBV6-5 and TRBJ2-5; D ambiguous. Germline lookup yields CDR1 MNHEY and CDR2 SVGAGI. V lost 3 bases, J lost 4 bases, and 9 bases lay in between. CDR3 size: 13 residues. The CDR3 region has the DNA TGTGCCAGCAGTTATGTCGGTGCAGAGACCCAGTACTTC. Its translation is CASSYVGAETQYF.

In its sample, this clonotype was seen many times. The chain links TRBV4-3 to TRBJ2-2; D is perhaps TRBD1 (6 bases). The V gene's germline CDR1 is LGHNA and CDR2 YSLEER. Trimming cost V 1 base and J 7 bases, with 16 bases left between them. This CDR3 contains 16 residues. The CDR3 sequence is CASSQASQGTGGELFF. In DNA form, the CDR3 reads TGCGCCAGCAGCCAAGCGAGCCAGGGGACCGGCGGGGAGCTGTTTTTT.

This clonotype was seen a few times. CDR3 bases: TGTGCCAGCAGCCAAGATGCCCGTTGGGGCAATGAGCAGTTCTTC. This gives the protein CASSQDARWGNEQFF. This chain links TRBV3-1 with TRBJ2-1; D is undetermined. The CDR3 runs to 15 residues. The ends were cut back, 0 bases at V and 6 bases at J, with 12 bases in the middle. Germline CDR1 and CDR2: LGHDT and YNNKEL (reference sequence).

The chain recombines TRBV24-1 with TRBJ2-2; tentatively, D is TRBD2 (6 bases). Per the germline V gene, CDR1 is KGHDR and CDR2 is SFDVKD. CDR3 length equals 14 residues. The V and J ends lost 4 bases and 6 bases respectively, with 11 bases between them. The CDR3 is CATSEVGSPGELFF. CDR3 coding DNA: TGTGCCACCAGTGAGGTCGGGAGTCCCGGGGAGCTGTTTTTT.

V gene TRBV29-1 combines with J gene TRBJ2-7, with 7 bases aligning to TRBD1. The ends lost 5 bases at V and 6 bases at J; junction bases unmatched: 13. The CDR3 loop spans 14 amino acids. Germline CDR1 is SQVTM and CDR2 is ANQGSEA. The CDR3 loop reads CSVCRGGNPFEQYF. DNA for the CDR3: TGCAGCGTTTGCAGAGGGGGCAACCCGTTCGAGCAGTACTTC.

This clonotype has more than one count but fewer than ten. The rearrangement uses TRBV7-6 and TRBJ2-7, with D possibly being TRBD1 (6 bases). The germline gives CDR1 SGHVS, CDR2 FNYEAQ. The CDR3 has 17 amino acids. V dropped 1 base and J dropped 0 bases, with 16 bases sitting between them. The CDR3 is CASSLGTQGGPSYEQYF. The CDR3 DNA is TGTGCCAGCAGCTTAGGGACGCAAGGGGGACCCTCCTACGAGCAGTACTTC. Drawing the rest from reference TRBV7-6 and TRBJ2-7, the complete variable domain is GAGVSQSPRYKVTKRGQDVALRCDPISGHVSLYWYRQALGQGPEFLTYFNYEAQQDKSGLPNDRFSAERPEGSISTLTIQRTEQRDSAMYRCASSLGTQGGPSYEQYFGPGTRLTVT.

The chain joins TRBV27 to TRBJ2-1; 7 bases are a match to TRBD2. V shed 3 bases, J shed 5 bases, and the junction held 4 bases outside the gene matches. This CDR3 is 14 amino acids long. Germline loops: CDR1 MNHEY, CDR2 SMNVEV (reference sequence). The CDR3 reads CASSFGGSHNEQFF. The DNA for the CDR3 is TGTGCCAGCAGTTTTGGCGGGAGCCACAATGAGCAGTTCTTC.

This clonotype came up a few times. The rearrangement uses TRBV6-2 or TRBV6-3 and TRBJ2-2; D remains ambiguous. Looked up from germline, CDR1 is MNHEY and CDR2 is SVGEGT. This CDR3 contains 12 residues. Trimming took 3 bases from V and 6 from J, leaving 5 bases between them. CDR3 bases: TGTGCCAGCAGTTATCCCGCCGGGGAGCTGTTTTTT. Residues: CASSYPAGELFF.

Details on this clonotype: At one boundary the junction diverges from the germline segment, which might be a read error. The chain is built from TRBV15 and TRBJ2-1, with D uncertain. CDR1 is LNHNV, CDR2 YYDKDF, per germline (reference sequence). The CDR3 extends over 14 amino acids. CDR3 region: CATSRDSTYNQQFF. The DNA for the CDR3 is TGTGCCACCAGCAGAGACTCTACCTACAATCAGCAGTTCTTC.

The chain employs TRBV20-1 and TRBJ2-1; TRBD2 aligns across 10 bases. Germline V CDR1 and CDR2: DFQATT, SNEGSKA (reference sequence). The CDR3 totals 14 residues. J lost 9 bases, V lost 5 bases, and 10 bases had no gene match. The CDR3 DNA is TGCAGTGCTTGGTCTAGCGGGAGTGGGACTGAGCAGTTCTTC. Protein sequence: CSAWSSGSGTEQFF.

This chain links TRBV7-9 with TRBJ2-1, with TRBD2 identical over 14 bases. Germline-derived CDR1 and CDR2 are SEHNR and FQNEAQ (reference sequence). The CDR3 loop spans 17 amino acids. With V trimmed by 4 bases and J by 3 bases, 5 bases remained unmatched. The CDR3 spells CASSSTSGRAFYNEQFF. Here the CDR3 DNA reads TGTGCCAGCAGCTCGACTAGCGGGAGGGCCTTCTACAATGAGCAGTTCTTC.

In nucleotides, the CDR3 is TGTGCCTGGACGACTAGCGGGGTCTACAATGAGCAGTTCTTC. Translation gives CAWTTSGVYNEQFF. This sequence joins TRBV30 and TRBJ2-1; TRBD2 aligns across 11 bases. With 4 bases clipped from V and 3 bases from J, the junction kept 2 bases outside the gene matches. This CDR3 is 14 amino acids long. The germline gives CDR1 GTSNPN, CDR2 SVGIG (reference sequence).

The V and J genes are TRBV9 and TRBJ2-1, with TRBD2 as a possible D gene (5 bases). CDR3 length equals 15 residues. CDR1 is SGDLS, CDR2 YYNGEE, per germline. V gave up 0 bases and J gave up 4 bases, with 11 bases separating them. CDR3 amino acids: CASSVEERWYNEQFF. The CDR3 bases are TGTGCCAGCAGCGTAGAGGAGCGGTGGTACAATGAGCAGTTCTTC.

This clonotype has just a few counts. This rearrangement joins TRBV12-3 or TRBV12-4 to TRBJ2-2; possibly TRBD2 for D (5 bases). Trimming left V 0 bases short and J 6 bases short, with 8 bases between. The CDR3 length is 14 residues. CDR3: CASSLAPSSGELFF. Here the CDR3 DNA reads TGTGCCAGCAGTTTAGCGCCTAGCTCCGGGGAGCTGTTTTTT.

The chain couples TRBV9 to TRBJ2-3; 14 positions agree with TRBD2. The CDR3 consists of 16 residues. Per the germline V gene, CDR1 is SGDLS and CDR2 is YYNGEE. The trim removed 4 bases at V and 5 bases at J, leaving 6 bases unmatched. The CDR3: CASSPGLAGGGDTQYF. The CDR3 DNA is TGTGCCAGCAGCCCAGGACTAGCGGGGGGTGGAGATACGCAGTATTTT. Full variable domain (remainder filled in from reference TRBV9 and TRBJ2-3): DSGVTQTPKHLITATGQRVTLRCSPRSGDLSVYWYQQSLDQGLQFLIQYYNGEERAKGNILERFSAQQFPDLHSELNLSSLELGDSALYFCASSPGLAGGGDTQYFGPGTRLTVL.

This clonotype was found a few times. The genes are TRBV11-1 and TRBJ2-1; 12 bases align to TRBD2. The J segment lost 8 bases and the V segment lost 2 bases, leaving 13 bases of the junction unmatched. The CDR3 loop spans 18 amino acids. The V gene's germline CDR1 is SGHAT and CDR2 FQDESV (reference sequence). CDR3 sequence reads: CASSLSSSGGENLHEQFF. In DNA form, the CDR3 reads TGTGCCAGCAGCTTATCCTCTAGCGGGGGGGAGAACTTGCATGAGCAGTTCTTC.